This is a list of T cell receptor beta chains from one sample in a study of blood T cell repertoires in COVID-19. The data were produced by immunoSEQ multiplex PCR, yet TCRdb's version contains in-frame clones alone and is incomplete. Among 200,000 to 250,000 clones listed, roughly 80% were seen once. Material: peripheral blood. These receptors were taken from a woman aged 70-85 years with COVID-19, enrolled during active disease. Both conserved end residues are part of each CDR3. A D gene is named only where the DNA matches it firmly. Clone size is not always given. Where it is, it says once, few, many or a class for expanded clones.

>-|TRBJ2-1|TRBV3-1/TRBV3-2|-
TGTGCCAGCAGCCAAGATCTAGCGCTGTACAATGAGCAGTTCTTC
CASSQDLALYNEQFF
>few|TRBJ2-1|TRBV25-1|TRBD2
TGTGCCAGCAGTGATAGGGGCGGGAGCAGGTTAGATGAGCAGTTCTTC
CASSDRGGSRLDEQFF
>-|TRBJ2-7|TRBV18|TRBD1
TGTGCCAGCTCACCTTTAACAGGGGGCGAGCAGTACTTC
CASSPLTGGEQYF
>few|TRBJ2-5|TRBV7-2|TRBD1
TGTGCCAGCAGCATCTCCGGGACAGGGATGGAGACCCAGTACTTC
CASSISGTGMETQYF
>few|TRBJ2-5|TRBV12-2|-
TGTGCAAGTCGCTTAACGGGAGAGACCCAGTACTTC
CASRLTGETQYF
>-|TRBJ1-2|TRBV27|-
TGTGCCAGCAGCCCTAAATCTAACTATGGCTACACCTTC
CASSPKSNYGYTF
>once|TRBJ1-5|TRBV18|-
TGTGCCAGCTCACCTGACAGCCCTGCTAGCAATCAGCCCCAGCATTTT
CASSPDSPASNQPQHF
>-|TRBJ2-1|TRBV5-1|TRBD2
TGCGCCAGCAAGGGCAGTCCGGGAGGCGATGAGCAGTTCTTC
CASKGSPGGDEQFF
>-|TRBJ2-2|TRBV5-1|-
TGCGCCAGCAGCAAAGCGGGCATAAGCACCGGGGAGCTGTTTTTT
CASSKAGISTGELFF
>-|TRBJ1-2|TRBV5-6|-
TGTGCCAGCAGCCTACGCCTCGACAGGATCTACACCTTC
CASSLRLDRIYTF
>-|TRBJ1-1|TRBV24-1|TRBD1
TGTGCCACCAGTGATTTATCAGGGGGCTCTGAAGCTTTCTTT
CATSDLSGGSEAFF
>few|TRBJ2-3|TRBV2|-
TGTGCCAGCAATACAGGCCCAGATACGCAGTATTTT
CASNTGPDTQYF
>-|TRBJ2-1|TRBV19|TRBD2
TGTGCCAGTAGTGTTATTAGCGGGTCTAGCGATGAGCAGTTCTTC
CASSVISGSSDEQFF
>-|TRBJ2-1|TRBV9|TRBD2
TGTGCCAGCAGCGTAGGGACTAGCGGGAGCCCGAGCTCCTACAATGAGCAGTTCTTC
CASSVGTSGSPSSYNEQFF
>-|TRBJ2-3|TRBV11-3|-
TGTGCCAGCAGCTTAAGGTCAGGGACAGATACGCAGTATTTT
CASSLRSGTDTQYF
>-|TRBJ2-1|TRBV7-3|-
TGTGCCAGCAGCTTAAGGGCCGGGAGAATTGGGAATGAGCAGTTCTTC
CASSLRAGRIGNEQFF
>once|TRBJ2-1|TRBV5-1|TRBD2
TGCGCCAGCAGCCCGCTAGCGGGGCAGTACAATGAGCAGTTCTTC
CASSPLAGQYNEQFF
>once|TRBJ2-7|TRBV19|-
TGTGCCAGTAGTAGCAGACAGGGAGGAAACCGCGAGCAGTACTTC
CASSSRQGGNREQYF
>once|TRBJ2-1|TRBV12-5|TRBD1
TGTGCTAGTGGTTTGGAGACAGGGGTCAATGAGCAGTTCTTC
CASGLETGVNEQFF
>-|TRBJ1-3|TRBV27|-
TGTGGGGGCTCCGGACAGCCAGGAGCATCTGGAAACACCATATATTTT
CGGSGQPGASGNTIYF
>-|TRBJ1-2|TRBV6-5|-
TGTGCCAGCAGCTACAGGGAAACGGGAGGCTACACCTTC
CASSYRETGGYTF
>-|TRBJ1-5|TRBV28|TRBD1
TGTGCCAGCAGCCCGACAGGGAAGAACAATCAGCCCCAGCATTTT
CASSPTGKNNQPQHF
>-|TRBJ1-2|TRBV5-1|TRBD1
TGCGCCAGCAGCTTACAGGGGGCGGTTGGCTACACCTTC
CASSLQGAVGYTF
>-|TRBJ2-5|TRBV19|-
TGTGCCAGTAGAAACCCCGGGACATTCCAAGAGACCCAGTACTTC
CASRNPGTFQETQYF
>once|TRBJ2-1|TRBV2|-
TGTGCCAGCACAGTGTACAATGAGCAGTTCTTC
CASTVYNEQFF
>-|TRBJ1-3|TRBV29-1|-
TGCAGCGTTGTCTGGGGGCCCGGAGAAAACACCATATATTTT
CSVVWGPGENTIYF
>-|TRBJ1-1|TRBV12-5|-
TGTGCTAGTGGTTTCCGTCACGGAGCGGGGGTCATGAACACTGAAGCTTTCTTT
CASGFRHGAGVMNTEAFF
>-|TRBJ1-1|TRBV5-1|-
TGCGCCAGCGGCCTGGACAGCCAGAACACTGAAGCTTTCTTT
CASGLDSQNTEAFF
>-|TRBJ2-1|TRBV5-4|TRBD2
TGTGCCAGCAGCTTCGGGGGACTAGCGGGAGACAATGAGCAGTTCTTC
CASSFGGLAGDNEQFF
>-|TRBJ1-2|TRBV27|TRBD1
TGTGCCAGCAGTTTAGGACAGGGGGGCGGCTATGGCTACACCTTC
CASSLGQGGGYGYTF
>-|TRBJ2-7|TRBV7-2|TRBD2
TGTGCCAGCACCTCCCGAGGCGGGAGTCTTTACGAGCAGTACTTC
CASTSRGGSLYEQYF